This T cell receptor beta chain comes out of a study of blood T cell repertoires in COVID-19. CDR3 length: 13 residues. Germline assignment: CDR1 SGDLS and CDR2 YYNGEE. The V gene lost 6 bases and the J gene lost 2 bases, with 11 bases spanning the gap. The assay was immunoSEQ multiplex PCR, and TCRdb's table has in-frame clones only and misses some. The sample has 180,000 or so clones; 70% to 90% are singletons. This clonotype originated in a man aged 18-30 years with acute or convalescent COVID-19. Sequenced sample: peripheral blood. The rearrangement joins TRBV9 to TRBJ1-2; no definite D call. The CDR3 loop reads CASTLGENYGYTF. CDR3 nucleotides: TGTGCCAGCACCCTTGGGGAGAACTATGGCTACACCTTC.